The next 28 T cell receptor beta chains were all read from a single sample in a study of CD8 T cells in Susac syndrome. RNA in amounts of about 0.45 to 1 ug was reverse transcribed with random hexamers. One entry per CDR3 protein results from TCRdb running MiXCR on the immunoSEQ multiplex PCR reads. The sample records some 240,000 distinct CDR3 sequences, 90% to 96% being singletons. The sequencing input was CD4+ T cells from PBMCs. The source of these receptors is a human donor with Susac syndrome.

The chain uses TRBV6-1 and TRBJ2-5, with D possibly TRBD2 on 6 matching bases. V dropped 6 bases and J dropped 9 bases, with 17 bases sitting between them. The CDR3 is 13 amino acids. Germline values: CDR1 MNHNS, CDR2 SASEGT. The CDR3 nucleotides are TGTGCCAGCAGGGCGGGATATGAGAATCCCCAGTACTTC. This translates into CASRAGYENPQYF.

This chain uses TRBV14 with TRBJ2-7; a possible D gene is TRBD2 (6 bases). The CDR3 contains 15 residues. Germline loops: CDR1 SGHDN, CDR2 FVKESK. V was cut by 4 bases and J by 7 bases, with 20 bases left in between. CDR3 DNA sequence: TGTGCCAGCAGCCTAGCGGTACACCCATCTGGGGAGCAGTACTTC. It is translated as CASSLAVHPSGEQYF.

The chain combines TRBV4-2 with TRBJ1-1; D is uncertain. V dropped 1 base and J dropped 12 bases, with 9 bases sitting between them. The CDR3 contains 11 residues. Germline CDR1 and CDR2: LGHNA and YNFKEQ. The CDR3 nucleotides read TGTGCCAGCAGCCAAGGCAGGAGGACTTTCTTT. It encodes CASSQGRRTFF.

Only one count was recorded for this clonotype. The V gene is TRBV28, the J gene TRBJ2-7; maybe TRBD1 (5 bases). The CDR3 is 14 residues long. Germline values: CDR1 MDHEN, CDR2 SYDVKM. Trimming stripped 5 bases from V and 4 bases from J, with 15 bases between. CDR3 residues: CASSPQGKSYEQYF. DNA for the CDR3: TGTGCCAGCAGTCCCCAGGGTAAATCGTACGAGCAGTACTTC.

Remarks on this clonotype: Mismatch with germline at one junction end may stem from a read error. The CDR3 nucleotides are TGTGCCAGCAGTAAGACTAGCACGGATACGCAGTATTTT. Translation gives CASSKTSTDTQYF. The chain uses TRBV2 and TRBJ2-3; TRBD2 agrees at 7 bases. The CDR3 extends over 13 amino acids. Germline-derived CDR1 and CDR2 are SNHLY and FYNNEI.

V gene TRBV4-1 combines with J gene TRBJ2-1, with TRBD2 matching 8 bases. This CDR3 has 13 residues. J gave up 9 bases and V 1 base, and 2 bases lay outside the gene matches. Germline V lookup: CDR1 MGHRA, CDR2 YSYEKL. CDR3 DNA: TGCGCCAGCAGCCAAGGCGGGAGGATTGAGCAGTTCTTC. Amino acid sequence: CASSQGGRIEQFF.

This chain connects TRBV4-1 to TRBJ1-5, with D perhaps TRBD1 (6 bases). The germline V gene has CDR1 MGHRA and CDR2 YSYEKL. CDR3 length: 13 amino acids. Between the trimmed V and J ends, which lost 5 bases and 11 bases, there was a span of 16 bases. In DNA, the CDR3 is TGCGCCAGCAGCAAACCCGGGACACGGACCCAGCATTTT. This gives the protein CASSKPGTRTQHF.

The V and J genes are TRBV24-1 and TRBJ2-3; TRBD2 is a possible D gene (6 bases). Looked up from germline, CDR1 is KGHDR and CDR2 is SFDVKD. The CDR3 is 14 residues long. V gave up 4 bases and J gave up 6 bases, with 13 bases separating them. In DNA, the CDR3 is TGTGCCACCAGTGAATCGGGAGTTTCGGATACGCAGTATTTT. Its protein product is CATSESGVSDTQYF.

V gene TRBV20-1 combines with J gene TRBJ2-7, with 11 positions matching TRBD2. With V trimmed by 6 bases and J by 2 bases, 9 bases remained unmatched. The germline V gene has CDR1 DFQATT and CDR2 SNEGSKA (reference sequence). The CDR3 has 15 amino acids. DNA for the CDR3: TGCAGTGCATTGGAAGGGACTAGCGGTCCCTACGAGCAGTACTTC. This encodes CSALEGTSGPYEQYF.

The chain uses TRBV7-2 and TRBJ1-5, with D possibly TRBD1 on 6 matching bases. V dropped 3 bases and J dropped 4 bases, with 16 bases sitting between them. The CDR3 contains 16 residues. CDR1 is SGHTA and CDR2 is FQGNSA in the germline V gene. CDR3 coding DNA: TGTGCCAGCAGCTTTCGAGGCGGGACACCAAATCAGCCCCAGCATTTT. Amino acids: CASSFRGGTPNQPQHF.

The gene calls are TRBV28 and TRBJ1-1, with a possible D match to TRBD1 (5 bases). V was pared by 6 bases and J by 6 bases, with 20 bases between. From germline, CDR1 is MDHEN and CDR2 SYDVKM. This CDR3 has 15 residues. The CDR3 loop reads CASSLPRAHVAEAFF. CDR3 DNA sequence: TGTGCCAGCAGCCTCCCCAGGGCCCATGTTGCTGAAGCTTTCTTT.

This clonotype was counted a single time. V gene TRBV5-4 combines with J gene TRBJ1-2; D is unresolved. This CDR3 spans 15 amino acids. Germline V CDR1 and CDR2: SGHNT, YYREEE (reference sequence). Trimming took 0 bases from V and 4 from J, leaving 13 bases between them. In DNA form, the CDR3 reads TGTGCCAGCAGCTTGGTTTCAGGTTCGGGCTATGGCTACACCTTC. Encoded protein: CASSLVSGSGYGYTF.

The chain couples TRBV27 to TRBJ2-2, with 9 positions matching TRBD1. V trimming: 1 base; J trimming: 5 bases; junction bases outside the gene matches: 5. Germline V gene sequence: CDR1 MNHEY, CDR2 SMNVEV (reference sequence). The CDR3 is made up of 16 amino acids. This chain's CDR3 is CASSLWPGQGTGELFF. DNA of the CDR3: TGTGCCAGCAGTTTATGGCCGGGACAGGGAACCGGGGAGCTGTTTTTT.

This sequence joins TRBV28 and TRBJ2-1, with a possible D match to TRBD2 (6 bases). V dropped 1 base and J dropped 2 bases, with 12 bases sitting between them. Germline V gives CDR1 MDHEN, CDR2 SYDVKM. CDR3 size: 16 residues. CDR3 loop: CASSLFPEGAYNEQFF. CDR3 in DNA: TGTGCCAGCAGTTTATTCCCGGAGGGCGCCTACAATGAGCAGTTCTTC.

The chain employs TRBV5-1 and TRBJ2-6, with a tentative D call TRBD2 (5 bases). The germline V and J ends were trimmed by 0 bases and 0 bases, with 7 bases remaining between them. The CDR3 length is 16 residues. Germline V gene sequence: CDR1 SGHRS, CDR2 YFSETQ. CDR3 DNA sequence: TGCGCCAGCAGCTTGGAGAGCGGCTCTGGGGCCAACGTCCTGACTTTC. It is translated as CASSLESGSGANVLTF.

V gene TRBV7-6 combines with J gene TRBJ2-7; tentative D call: TRBD2 (5 bases). Germline V CDR1 and CDR2: SGHVS, FNYEAQ. The CDR3 runs 14 residues. V lost 2 bases, J lost 7 bases, and 15 bases lay in between. The CDR3 spells CASSLSTSPGEQYF. The CDR3 DNA reads as TGTGCCAGCAGCTTATCGACATCCCCGGGGGAGCAGTACTTC.

V gene TRBV5-4 combines with J gene TRBJ2-1, with a weak D call TRBD2 (5 bases). CDR1 and CDR2 (germline): SGHNT, YYREEE (reference sequence). The CDR3 has 16 residues. V gave up 1 base and J gave up 6 bases, with 17 bases separating them. The CDR3 nucleotides are TGTGCCAGCAGCTTGCCGATGCCTGCTAGCAGCAATGAGCAGTTCTTC. Encoded protein: CASSLPMPASSNEQFF.

The chain recombines TRBV20-1 with TRBJ1-1; 7 bases fit TRBD1. Germline assignment: CDR1 DFQATT and CDR2 SNEGSKA (reference sequence). With V trimmed by 2 bases and J by 1 base, 4 bases remained unmatched. The CDR3 length is 14 residues. CDR3 sequence: CSARKGAGNTEAFF. CDR3 DNA: TGCAGTGCTAGAAAGGGGGCCGGGAACACTGAAGCTTTCTTT.

The rearrangement uses TRBV28 and TRBJ1-5; a weak D match, TRBD1 (5 bases). The CDR3 runs 13 residues. CDR1 MDHEN and CDR2 SYDVKM come from the germline V gene. V lost 10 bases and J 1 base, leaving 11 bases between the germline ends. The CDR3 bases are TGTGCCATGGGGGGGAGGAGCAATCAGCCCCAGCATTTT. It encodes CAMGGRSNQPQHF.

The CDR3 spells CASSPDMVFGYTF. For the CDR3, the DNA is TGTGCCAGCAGCCCCGACATGGTCTTTGGCTACACCTTC. The chain is built from TRBV5-4 and TRBJ1-2; D unclear. CDR1 is SGHNT, CDR2 YYREEE, per germline (reference sequence). V lost 4 bases to trimming and J lost 7 bases, with 14 bases between them. This CDR3 has 13 residues.

V and J are TRBV27 and TRBJ1-2; 10 nucleotides match TRBD1. Per the germline V gene, CDR1 is MNHEY and CDR2 is SMNVEV (reference sequence). Trimming cost V 6 bases and J 3 bases; bases outside gene matches: 10. The CDR3 loop spans 16 amino acids. The CDR3 loop is CASRHTGTGDDYGYTF. The CDR3 DNA reads as TGTGCCAGCAGACACACCGGGACAGGGGATGACTATGGCTACACCTTC.

This chain connects TRBV7-9 to TRBJ2-7; 9 bases agree with TRBD2. The CDR3 has 17 residues. The J segment lost 2 bases and the V segment lost 4 bases, leaving 12 bases of the junction unmatched. Germline values: CDR1 SEHNR, CDR2 FQNEAQ (reference sequence). The CDR3 spells CASSSISSGRSTYEQYF. The DNA of the CDR3 is TGTGCCAGCAGCTCCATCTCAAGCGGGAGGTCCACCTACGAGCAGTACTTC.

The rearrangement joins TRBV20-1 to TRBJ2-3, with TRBD2 identical over 10 bases. CDR1 and CDR2 (germline): DFQATT, SNEGSKA (reference sequence). This CDR3 contains 14 residues. Here the CDR3 reads CSQRKREGPDTQYF. The CDR3 region has the DNA TGCAGCCAAAGGAAGCGGGAGGGTCCAGATACGCAGTATTTT.

V and J are TRBV6-5 and TRBJ1-1, with TRBD1 identical over 7 bases. CDR1 and CDR2 from the germline V gene are MNHEY and SVGAGI. Trimming at V came to 5 bases and at J to 0 bases, leaving 6 bases not matched to a gene. The CDR3 consists of 15 residues. The CDR3 coding sequence is TGTGCCAGCAGTCGGGACAGTGCTATGAACACTGAAGCTTTCTTT. It is translated as CASSRDSAMNTEAFF.

The V call is TRBV11-2, the J call TRBJ2-5, with 8 bases fitting TRBD2. Trimming cost V 5 bases and J 5 bases; bases outside gene matches: 16. The CDR3 consists of 17 residues. Germline V gene data show CDR1 as SGHAT and CDR2 as FQNNGV. CDR3 region: CASSPRTSLSRRETQYF. CDR3 DNA sequence: TGTGCCAGCAGCCCCAGGACTAGCCTATCTAGGAGGGAGACCCAGTACTTC.

The gene calls are TRBV5-1 and TRBJ2-1, with 8 bases fitting TRBD2. The length of the CDR3 is 15 residues. V shed 1 base and J 4 bases; nucleotides not matched to a gene: 4. Germline V gives CDR1 SGHRS, CDR2 YFSETQ. The CDR3, as DNA: TGCGCCAGCAGCTTGCGGACTAGCAGGTACAATGAGCAGTTCTTC. Protein product: CASSLRTSRYNEQFF.

The chain is built from TRBV29-1 and TRBJ2-2, with 9 bases matching TRBD1. Germline CDR1 SQVTM, CDR2 ANQGSEA. This CDR3 region has 14 residues. Trimming at V came to 5 bases and at J to 4 bases, leaving 5 bases not matched to a gene. The CDR3 nucleotides read TGCAGCGTTAAACAGGGGGCTGGCACCGGGGAGCTGTTTTTT. Amino acid sequence: CSVKQGAGTGELFF.

The rearrangement joins TRBV15 to TRBJ2-2, with D unresolved. The CDR3 loop spans 18 amino acids. Germline values: CDR1 LNHNV, CDR2 YYDKDF (reference sequence). V lost 0 bases and J 4 bases, leaving 18 bases between the germline ends. Here the CDR3 reads CATSRDMTPLASTGELFF. Written as DNA, the CDR3 is TGTGCCACCAGCAGAGATATGACACCCCTCGCCAGCACCGGGGAGCTGTTTTTT.